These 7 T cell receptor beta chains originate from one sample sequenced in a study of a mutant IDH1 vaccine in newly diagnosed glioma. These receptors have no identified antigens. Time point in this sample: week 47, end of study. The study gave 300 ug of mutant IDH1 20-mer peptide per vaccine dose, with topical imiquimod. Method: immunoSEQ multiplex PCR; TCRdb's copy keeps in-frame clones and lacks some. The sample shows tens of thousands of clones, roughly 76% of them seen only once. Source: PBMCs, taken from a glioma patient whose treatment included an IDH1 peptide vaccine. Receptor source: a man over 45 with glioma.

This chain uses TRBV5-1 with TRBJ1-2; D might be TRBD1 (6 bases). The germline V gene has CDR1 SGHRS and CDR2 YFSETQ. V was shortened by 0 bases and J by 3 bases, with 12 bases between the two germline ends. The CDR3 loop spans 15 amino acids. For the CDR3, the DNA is TGCGCCAGCAGCTTGGGGGGGCGAGGGGACTATGGCTACACCTTC. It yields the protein CASSLGGRGDYGYTF.

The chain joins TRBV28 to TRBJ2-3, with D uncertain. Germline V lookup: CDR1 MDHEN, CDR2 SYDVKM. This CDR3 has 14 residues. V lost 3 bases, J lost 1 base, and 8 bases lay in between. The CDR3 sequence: CASSFLSGTDTQYF. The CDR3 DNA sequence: TGTGCCAGCAGTTTTCTTTCAGGCACAGATACGCAGTATTTT.

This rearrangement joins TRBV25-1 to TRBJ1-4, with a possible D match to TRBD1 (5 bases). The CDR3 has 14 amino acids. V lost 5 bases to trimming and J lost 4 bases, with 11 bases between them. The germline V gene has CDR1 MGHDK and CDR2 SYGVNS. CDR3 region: CASSRRGYNEKLFF. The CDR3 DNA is TGTGCCAGCAGTAGAAGGGGATATAATGAAAAACTGTTTTTT.

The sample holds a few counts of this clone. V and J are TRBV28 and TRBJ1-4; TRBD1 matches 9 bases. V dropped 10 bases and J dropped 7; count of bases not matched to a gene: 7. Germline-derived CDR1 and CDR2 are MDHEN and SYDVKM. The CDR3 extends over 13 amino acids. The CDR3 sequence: CATPGQGGEKLFF. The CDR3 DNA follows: TGTGCCACACCGGGACAGGGAGGTGAAAAACTGTTTTTT.

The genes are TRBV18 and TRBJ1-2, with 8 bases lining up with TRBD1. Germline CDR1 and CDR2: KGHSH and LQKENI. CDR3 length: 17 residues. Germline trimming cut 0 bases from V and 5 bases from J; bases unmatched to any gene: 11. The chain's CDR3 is CASSPPPRPGQAYGYTF. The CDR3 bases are TGTGCCAGCTCACCACCCCCCCGTCCGGGACAGGCATATGGCTACACCTTC.

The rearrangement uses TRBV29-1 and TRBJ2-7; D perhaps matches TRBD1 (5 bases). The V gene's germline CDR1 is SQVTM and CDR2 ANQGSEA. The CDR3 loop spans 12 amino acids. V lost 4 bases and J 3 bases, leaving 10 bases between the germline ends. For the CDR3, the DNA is TGCAGCGTTGGACAGCTTCACTACGAGCAGTACTTC. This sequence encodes CSVGQLHYEQYF.

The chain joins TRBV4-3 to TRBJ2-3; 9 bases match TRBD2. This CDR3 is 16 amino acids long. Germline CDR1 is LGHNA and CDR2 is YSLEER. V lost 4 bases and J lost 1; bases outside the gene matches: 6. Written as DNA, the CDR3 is TGCGCCAGCAGCCCCCGTAGCGGGGGAGGCACAGATACGCAGTATTTT. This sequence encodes CASSPRSGGGTDTQYF.